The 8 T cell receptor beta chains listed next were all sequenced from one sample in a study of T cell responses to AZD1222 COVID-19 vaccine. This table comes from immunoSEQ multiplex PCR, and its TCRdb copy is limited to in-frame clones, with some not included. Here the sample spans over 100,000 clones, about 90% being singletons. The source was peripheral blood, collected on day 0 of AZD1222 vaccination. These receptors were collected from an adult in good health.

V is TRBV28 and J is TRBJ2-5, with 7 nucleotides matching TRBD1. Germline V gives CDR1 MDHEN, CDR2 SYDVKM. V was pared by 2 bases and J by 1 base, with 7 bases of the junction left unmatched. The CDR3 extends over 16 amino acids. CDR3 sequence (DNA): TGTGCCAGCAGTTTAACAGGGAAGGGGGCCCAAGAGACCCAGTACTTC. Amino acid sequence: CASSLTGKGAQETQYF.

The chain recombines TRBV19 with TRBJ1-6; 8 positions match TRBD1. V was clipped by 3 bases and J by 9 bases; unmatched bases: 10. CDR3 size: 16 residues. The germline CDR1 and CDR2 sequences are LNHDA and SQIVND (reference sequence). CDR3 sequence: CASSIFAGGLGSPLHF. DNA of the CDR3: TGTGCCAGTAGTATTTTTGCAGGGGGCTTGGGTTCACCCCTCCACTTT. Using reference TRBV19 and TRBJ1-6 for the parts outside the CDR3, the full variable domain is DGGITQSPKYLFRKEGQNVTLSCEQNLNHDAMYWYRQDPGQGLRLIYYSQIVNDFQKGDIAEGYSVSREKKESFPLTVTSAQKNPTAFYLCASSIFAGGLGSPLHFGNGTRLTVT.

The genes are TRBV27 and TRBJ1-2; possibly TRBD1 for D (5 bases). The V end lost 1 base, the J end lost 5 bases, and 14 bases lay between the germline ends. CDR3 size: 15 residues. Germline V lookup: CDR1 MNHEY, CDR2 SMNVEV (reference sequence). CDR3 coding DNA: TGTGCCAGCAGTTTATTAGACGGGGCAATTTATGGCTACACCTTC. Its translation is CASSLLDGAIYGYTF.

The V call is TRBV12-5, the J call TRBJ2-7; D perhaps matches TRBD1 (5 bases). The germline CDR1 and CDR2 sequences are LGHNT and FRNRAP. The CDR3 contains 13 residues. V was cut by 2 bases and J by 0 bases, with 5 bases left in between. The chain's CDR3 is CASGLTGSYEQYF. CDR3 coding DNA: TGTGCTAGTGGTTTGACAGGCTCCTACGAGCAGTACTTC.

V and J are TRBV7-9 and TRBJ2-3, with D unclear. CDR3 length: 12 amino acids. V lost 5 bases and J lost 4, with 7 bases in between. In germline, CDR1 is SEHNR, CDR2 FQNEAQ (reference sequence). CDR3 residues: CASSPPPDTQYF. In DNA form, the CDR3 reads TGTGCCAGCAGCCCCCCGCCAGATACGCAGTATTTT.

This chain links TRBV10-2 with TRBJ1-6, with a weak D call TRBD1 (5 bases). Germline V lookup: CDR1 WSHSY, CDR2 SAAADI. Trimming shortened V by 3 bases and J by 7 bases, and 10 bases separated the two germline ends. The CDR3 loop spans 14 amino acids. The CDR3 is CASSDRGENSPLHF. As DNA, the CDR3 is TGCGCCAGCAGTGATCGAGGGGAAAATTCACCCCTCCACTTT.

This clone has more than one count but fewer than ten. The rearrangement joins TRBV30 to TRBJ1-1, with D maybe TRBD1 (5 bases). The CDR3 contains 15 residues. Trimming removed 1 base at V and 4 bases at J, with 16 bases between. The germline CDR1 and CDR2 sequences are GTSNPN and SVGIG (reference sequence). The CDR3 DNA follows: TGTGCCTGGAGTGCATACTACGGGGGGGTCACTGAAGCTTTCTTT. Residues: CAWSAYYGGVTEAFF. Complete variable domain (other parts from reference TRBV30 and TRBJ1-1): SQTIHQWPATLVQPVGSPLSLECTVEGTSNPNLYWYRQAAGRGLQLLFYSVGIGQISSEVPQNLSASRPQDRQFILSSKKLLLSDSGFYLCAWSAYYGGVTEAFFGQGTRLTVV.

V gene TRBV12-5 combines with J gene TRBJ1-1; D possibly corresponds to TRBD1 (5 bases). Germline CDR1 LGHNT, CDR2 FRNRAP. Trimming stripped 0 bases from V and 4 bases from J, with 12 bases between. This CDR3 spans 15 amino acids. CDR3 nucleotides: TGTGCTAGTGGTTTGGTACATGGGGCGAGCACTGAAGCTTTCTTT. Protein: CASGLVHGASTEAFF.